Described below is a single TCR beta chain sequence and its context. The data were obtained in a study of T cell changes during pregnancy in multiple sclerosis. Assay: immunoSEQ multiplex PCR; the TCRdb copy retains only in-frame clones and omits some. The sample includes about 69,000 clones, roughly 91% of them seen just once. Looked up from germline, CDR1 is SGHTA and CDR2 is FQGTGA. V lost 5 bases and J lost 8; bases outside the gene matches: 3. The CDR3 totals 15 residues. This TCR derives from a female donor in good health, enrolled as a control in a pregnancy study. Sequencing was performed on CD4+ T cells from peripheral blood mononuclear cells, taken in the third trimester of pregnancy. The genes are TRBV7-3 and TRBJ2-1; 16 bases are a match to TRBD2. CDR3 region: CASSLGLAGGHEQFF. DNA for the CDR3: TGTGCCAGCAGCCTGGGACTAGCGGGGGGGCATGAGCAGTTCTTC.